The rows below give T cell receptor beta chains drawn from one sample of a study of CD8 T cells in Susac syndrome. MiXCR, run by TCRdb on the immunoSEQ multiplex PCR reads, gives a single entry per CDR3 protein. The profile shows around 150,000 distinct CDR3 sequences, around 96% of them singletons. Sequenced input: CD4+ T cells from PBMCs. The receptor set was obtained from a human donor with multiple sclerosis. Each CDR3 is given without its conserved first and last residue.

v_gene: TRBV12-3/TRBV12-4
j_gene: TRBJ1-1
CDR3aa: ASSLTGMNTEAF

v_gene: TRBV5-6
j_gene: TRBJ2-7
CDR3aa: ASSSSTSGEFYEQY

v_gene: TRBV4-3
j_gene: TRBJ2-3
CDR3aa: ASSHRGVSTDTQY

v_gene: TRBV29-1
j_gene: TRBJ2-7
CDR3aa: SVEAVDSSYEQY

v_gene: TRBV4-1
j_gene: TRBJ2-1
CDR3aa: ASSQLAGYNEQF

v_gene: TRBV3-1
j_gene: TRBJ2-3
CDR3aa: ASSQGTGVPGRDTQY

v_gene: TRBV3-1
j_gene: TRBJ2-6
CDR3aa: ASRQTAGGANVLT

v_gene: TRBV29-1
j_gene: TRBJ1-1
CDR3aa: SVTEQNTEAF

v_gene: TRBV5-1
j_gene: TRBJ2-5
CDR3aa: ASSLELQGSAETQY

v_gene: TRBV5-1
j_gene: TRBJ1-2
CDR3aa: ASSLSAAYGYT

v_gene: TRBV20-1
j_gene: TRBJ1-2
CDR3aa: SATGRARDGYT

v_gene: TRBV27
j_gene: TRBJ2-3
CDR3aa: ASREQGRDTQY

v_gene: TRBV3-1
j_gene: TRBJ2-7
CDR3aa: ASSQVAGGAYEQY

v_gene: TRBV2
j_gene: TRBJ2-5
CDR3aa: ASRRKTQY

v_gene: TRBV19
j_gene: TRBJ2-4
CDR3aa: ASSQDKNIQY

v_gene: TRBV25-1
j_gene: TRBJ1-4
CDR3aa: ASSESRGYEKLF

v_gene: TRBV20-1
j_gene: TRBJ1-1
CDR3aa: SAYHGNTEAF

v_gene: TRBV20-1
j_gene: TRBJ1-1
CDR3aa: SVRQGAWNTEAF

v_gene: TRBV3-1
j_gene: TRBJ1-1
CDR3aa: ASSQDTDTEAF

v_gene: TRBV9
j_gene: TRBJ2-7
CDR3aa: ASSVGTGGGYEQY

v_gene: TRBV7-9
j_gene: TRBJ2-5
CDR3aa: ASSPGTEEGETQY

v_gene: TRBV7-6
j_gene: TRBJ2-3
CDR3aa: ASSLDLAGGPDTQY

v_gene: TRBV12-3/TRBV12-4
j_gene: TRBJ2-5
CDR3aa: ASSFGGTGQETQY

v_gene: TRBV15
j_gene: TRBJ1-1
CDR3aa: ATSRKVQGAGAF

v_gene: TRBV25-1
j_gene: TRBJ1-1
CDR3aa: ASSVTGATNTEAF

v_gene: TRBV30
j_gene: TRBJ1-5
CDR3aa: AWSVQGVRSGSQPQH

v_gene: TRBV13
j_gene: TRBJ2-2
CDR3aa: ASRGRRTGELF

v_gene: TRBV2
j_gene: TRBJ2-5
CDR3aa: ASSEDLAATPT

v_gene: TRBV3-1
j_gene: TRBJ2-7
CDR3aa: ASSQAGQYNEQY

v_gene: TRBV4-2
j_gene: TRBJ2-5
CDR3aa: ASSQVGTSGIGQETQY

v_gene: TRBV11-2
j_gene: TRBJ2-5
CDR3aa: ASSLPPSIQETQY

v_gene: TRBV29-1
j_gene: TRBJ2-5
CDR3aa: SSKPTGETQY

v_gene: TRBV9
j_gene: TRBJ1-1
CDR3aa: ASSGRQGANTEAF

v_gene: TRBV6-2/TRBV6-3
j_gene: TRBJ2-5
CDR3aa: ASSYFSDRVQETQY

v_gene: TRBV28
j_gene: TRBJ1-5
CDR3aa: ASTRKEQVNQPQH

v_gene: TRBV12-3/TRBV12-4
j_gene: TRBJ2-7
CDR3aa: ASSHKGGTRGY

v_gene: TRBV29-1
j_gene: TRBJ2-3
CDR3aa: SHQGNTTDTQY

v_gene: TRBV6-5
j_gene: TRBJ2-7
CDR3aa: ASSYRRQGQQY

v_gene: TRBV30
j_gene: TRBJ2-5
CDR3aa: AFKGTGVETQY

v_gene: TRBV12-3/TRBV12-4
j_gene: TRBJ1-2
CDR3aa: ASSLGPPANYGYT

v_gene: TRBV29-1
j_gene: TRBJ2-1
CDR3aa: SARGGMEQF

v_gene: TRBV5-1
j_gene: TRBJ2-5
CDR3aa: ASRRGTGLQETQY

v_gene: TRBV14
j_gene: TRBJ1-6
CDR3aa: ASSQDVNRNYNSPLH

v_gene: TRBV7-2
j_gene: TRBJ1-5
CDR3aa: ASSLRGAGNQPQH

v_gene: TRBV2
j_gene: TRBJ1-2
CDR3aa: ASSEGGYYGYT

v_gene: TRBV3-1
j_gene: TRBJ2-5
CDR3aa: ASSQHNRGRSETQY

v_gene: TRBV28
j_gene: TRBJ2-1
CDR3aa: ASRSRTVRVHEQF

v_gene: TRBV11-1
j_gene: TRBJ1-4
CDR3aa: ASSSGQGVKEKLF

v_gene: TRBV20-1
j_gene: TRBJ2-5
CDR3aa: SAQSSQETQY